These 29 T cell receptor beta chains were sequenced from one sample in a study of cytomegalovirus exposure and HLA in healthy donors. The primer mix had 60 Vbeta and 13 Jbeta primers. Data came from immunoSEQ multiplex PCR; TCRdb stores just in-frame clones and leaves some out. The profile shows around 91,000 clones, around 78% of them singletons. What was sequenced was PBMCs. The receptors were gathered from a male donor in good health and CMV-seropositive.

The CDR3 sequence is CASSFGLAGTDTQYF. CDR3 sequence (DNA): TGCGCCAGCAGCTTCGGACTAGCGGGCACAGATACGCAGTATTTT. The V and J genes are TRBV5-1 and TRBJ2-3; TRBD2 aligns across 10 bases. Germline CDR1 reads SGHRS; CDR2 reads YFSETQ. The CDR3 sequence is 15 residues long. The V and J ends lost 2 bases and 1 base, in that order; junction bases with no gene match: 1.

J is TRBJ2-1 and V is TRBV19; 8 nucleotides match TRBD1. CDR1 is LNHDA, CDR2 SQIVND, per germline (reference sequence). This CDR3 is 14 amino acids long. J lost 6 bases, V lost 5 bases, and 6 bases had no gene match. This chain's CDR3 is CASSSRTGINEQFF. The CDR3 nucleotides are TGTGCCAGTAGTTCCAGGACAGGGATCAATGAGCAGTTCTTC.

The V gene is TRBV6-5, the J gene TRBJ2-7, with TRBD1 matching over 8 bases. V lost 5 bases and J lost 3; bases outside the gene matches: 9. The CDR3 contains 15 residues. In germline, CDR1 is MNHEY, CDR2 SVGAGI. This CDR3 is CASSQDRGFNYEQYF. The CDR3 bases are TGTGCCAGCAGTCAAGACAGGGGATTCAACTACGAGCAGTACTTC.

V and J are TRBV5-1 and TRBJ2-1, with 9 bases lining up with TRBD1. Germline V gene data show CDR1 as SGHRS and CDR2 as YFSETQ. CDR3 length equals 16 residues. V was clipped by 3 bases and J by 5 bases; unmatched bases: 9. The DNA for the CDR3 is TGCGCCAGCAGCTCGTCCGGGACAGGGAATAACAATGAGCAGTTCTTC. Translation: CASSSSGTGNNNEQFF. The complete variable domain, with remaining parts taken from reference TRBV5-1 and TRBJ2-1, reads KAGVTQTPRYLIKTRGQQVTLSCSPISGHRSVSWYQQTPGQGLQFLFEYFSETQRNKGNFPGRFSGRQFSNSRSEMNVSTLELGDSALYLCASSSSGTGNNNEQFFGPGTRLTVL.

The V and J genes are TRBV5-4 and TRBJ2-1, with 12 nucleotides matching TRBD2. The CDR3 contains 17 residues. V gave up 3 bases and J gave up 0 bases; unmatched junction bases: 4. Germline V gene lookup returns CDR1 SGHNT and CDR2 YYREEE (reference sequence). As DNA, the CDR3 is TGTGCCAGCAGCTCAGGACTAGCGGGGAGCTCCTACAATGAGCAGTTCTTC. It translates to CASSSGLAGSSYNEQFF.

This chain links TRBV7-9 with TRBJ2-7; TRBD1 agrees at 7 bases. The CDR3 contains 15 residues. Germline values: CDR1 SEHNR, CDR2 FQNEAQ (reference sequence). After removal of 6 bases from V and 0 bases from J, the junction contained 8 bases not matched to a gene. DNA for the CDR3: TGTGCCAGCAGATCCCGAACAGGGGACTCCTACGAGCAGTACTTC. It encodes CASRSRTGDSYEQYF.

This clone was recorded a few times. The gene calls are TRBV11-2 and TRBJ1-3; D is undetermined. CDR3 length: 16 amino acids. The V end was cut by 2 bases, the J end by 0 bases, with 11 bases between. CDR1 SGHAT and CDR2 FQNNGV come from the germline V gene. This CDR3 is CASSLNLGGSGNTIYF. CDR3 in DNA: TGTGCCAGCAGCTTAAATCTGGGAGGCTCTGGAAACACCATATATTTT.

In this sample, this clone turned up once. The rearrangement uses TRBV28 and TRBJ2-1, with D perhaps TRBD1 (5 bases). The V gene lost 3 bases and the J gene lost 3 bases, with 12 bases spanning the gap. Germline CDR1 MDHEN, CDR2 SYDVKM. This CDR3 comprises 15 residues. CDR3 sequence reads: CASSFRQLYYNEQFF. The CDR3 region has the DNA TGTGCCAGCAGTTTCAGACAGCTATACTACAATGAGCAGTTCTTC.

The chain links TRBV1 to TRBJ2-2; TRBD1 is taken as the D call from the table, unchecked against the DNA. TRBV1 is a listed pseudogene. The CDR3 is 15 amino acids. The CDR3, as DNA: TGCACCAGCAGCCAAGGGACAGAGGGGACCGGGGAGCTGTTTTTT. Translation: CTSSQGTEGTGELFF.

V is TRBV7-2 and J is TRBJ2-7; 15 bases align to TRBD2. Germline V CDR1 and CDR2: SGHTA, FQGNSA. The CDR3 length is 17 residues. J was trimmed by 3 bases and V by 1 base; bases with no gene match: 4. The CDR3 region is CASSLVGGLAGGYEQYF. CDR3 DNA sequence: TGTGCCAGCAGCTTAGTGGGGGGACTAGCGGGAGGCTACGAGCAGTACTTC.

CDR3 DNA sequence: TGTGCCAGCAGCACGGGACTAGCGGGAGTTTTAACCTACAATGAGCAGTTCTTC. Its protein is CASSTGLAGVLTYNEQFF. The chain has TRBV7-9 and TRBJ2-1, with 14 bases aligning to TRBD2. Per germline, CDR1 SEHNR and CDR2 FQNEAQ (reference sequence). This CDR3 is built from 18 residues. The V and J ends lost 5 bases and 2 bases, in that order; junction bases with no gene match: 8.

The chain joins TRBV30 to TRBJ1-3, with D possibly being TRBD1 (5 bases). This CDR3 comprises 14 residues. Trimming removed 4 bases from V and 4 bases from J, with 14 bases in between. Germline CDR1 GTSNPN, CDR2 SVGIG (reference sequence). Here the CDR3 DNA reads TGTGCCTGGAACCATGGGGCTGGCGGAAACACCATATATTTT. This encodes CAWNHGAGGNTIYF.

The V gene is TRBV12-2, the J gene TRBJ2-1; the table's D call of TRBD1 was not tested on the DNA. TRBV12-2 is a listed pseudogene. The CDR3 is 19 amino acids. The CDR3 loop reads CASRLWLCPYRGRLGEQFF. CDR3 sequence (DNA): TGTGCAAGTCGCTTATGGCTCTGTCCGTACAGGGGGAGGTTGGGTGAGCAGTTCTTC.

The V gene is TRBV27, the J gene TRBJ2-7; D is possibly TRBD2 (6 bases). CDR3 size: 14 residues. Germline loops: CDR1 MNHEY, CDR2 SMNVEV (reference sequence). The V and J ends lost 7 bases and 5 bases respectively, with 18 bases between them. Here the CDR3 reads CASTPGGAGDEQYF. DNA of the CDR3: TGTGCCAGCACCCCCGGGGGTGCTGGGGACGAGCAGTACTTC.

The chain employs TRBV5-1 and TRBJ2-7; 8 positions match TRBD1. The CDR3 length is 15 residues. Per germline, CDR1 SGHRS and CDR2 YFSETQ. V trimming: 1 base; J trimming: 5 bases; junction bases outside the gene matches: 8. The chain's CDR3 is CASSLSGDRFDEQYF. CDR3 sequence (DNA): TGCGCCAGCAGCTTGTCGGGGGACAGGTTTGACGAGCAGTACTTC.

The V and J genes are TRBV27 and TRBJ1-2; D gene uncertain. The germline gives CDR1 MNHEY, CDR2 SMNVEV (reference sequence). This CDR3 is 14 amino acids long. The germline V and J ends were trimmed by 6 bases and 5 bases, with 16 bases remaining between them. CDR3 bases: TGTGCCAGCAGATCACCCACCCGTACTTATGGCTACACCTTC. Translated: CASRSPTRTYGYTF.

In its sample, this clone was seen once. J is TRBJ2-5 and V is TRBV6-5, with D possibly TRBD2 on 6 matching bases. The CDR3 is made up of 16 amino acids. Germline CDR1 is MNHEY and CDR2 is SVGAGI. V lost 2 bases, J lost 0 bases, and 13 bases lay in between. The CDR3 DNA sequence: TGTGCCAGCAGTTACACCGGACTAATGTACCAAGAGACCCAGTACTTC. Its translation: CASSYTGLMYQETQYF.

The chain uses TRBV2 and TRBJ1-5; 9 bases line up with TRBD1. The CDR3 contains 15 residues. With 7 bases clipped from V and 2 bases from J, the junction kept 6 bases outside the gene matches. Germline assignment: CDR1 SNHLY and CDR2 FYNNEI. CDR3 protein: CASTATGGGNQPQHF. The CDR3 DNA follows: TGTGCCAGCACCGCGACAGGGGGGGGCAATCAGCCCCAGCATTTT.

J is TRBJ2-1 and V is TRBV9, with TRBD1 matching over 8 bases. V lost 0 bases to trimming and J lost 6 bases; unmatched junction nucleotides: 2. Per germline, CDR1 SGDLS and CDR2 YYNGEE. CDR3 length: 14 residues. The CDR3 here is CASSVVTGGNEQFF. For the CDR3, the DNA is TGTGCCAGCAGCGTAGTTACAGGGGGCAATGAGCAGTTCTTC.

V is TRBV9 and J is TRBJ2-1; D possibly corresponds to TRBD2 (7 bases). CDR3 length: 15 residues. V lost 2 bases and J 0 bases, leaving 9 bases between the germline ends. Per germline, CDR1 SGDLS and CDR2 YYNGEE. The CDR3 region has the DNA TGTGCCAGCAGCGTTGGGGGGGCCTCCTACAATGAGCAGTTCTTC. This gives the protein CASSVGGASYNEQFF.

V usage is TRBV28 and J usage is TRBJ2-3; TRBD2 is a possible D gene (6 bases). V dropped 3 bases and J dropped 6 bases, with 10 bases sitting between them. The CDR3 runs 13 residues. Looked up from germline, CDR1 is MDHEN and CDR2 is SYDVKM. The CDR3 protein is CASSFIAADTQYF. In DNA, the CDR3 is TGTGCCAGCAGTTTTATAGCGGCCGATACGCAGTATTTT.

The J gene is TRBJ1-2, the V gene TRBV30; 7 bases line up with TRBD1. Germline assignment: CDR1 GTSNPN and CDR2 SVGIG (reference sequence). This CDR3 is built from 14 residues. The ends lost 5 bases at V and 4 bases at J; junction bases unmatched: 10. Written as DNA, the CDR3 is TGTGCCTGGGTCGAAGGTTGGACAGGCTATGGCTACACCTTC. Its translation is CAWVEGWTGYGYTF. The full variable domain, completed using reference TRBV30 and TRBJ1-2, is SQTIHQWPATLVQPVGSPLSLECTVEGTSNPNLYWYRQAAGRGLQLLFYSVGIGQISSEVPQNLSASRPQDRQFILSSKKLLLSDSGFYLCAWVEGWTGYGYTFGSGTRLTVV.

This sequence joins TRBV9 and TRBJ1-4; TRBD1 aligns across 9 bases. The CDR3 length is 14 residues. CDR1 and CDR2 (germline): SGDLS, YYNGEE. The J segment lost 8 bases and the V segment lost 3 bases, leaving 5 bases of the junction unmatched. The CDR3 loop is CASSADRGREKLFF. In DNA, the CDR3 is TGTGCCAGCAGCGCCGACAGGGGGAGGGAAAAACTGTTTTTT. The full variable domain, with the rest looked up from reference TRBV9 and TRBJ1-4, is DSGVTQTPKHLITATGQRVTLRCSPRSGDLSVYWYQQSLDQGLQFLIQYYNGEERAKGNILERFSAQQFPDLHSELNLSSLELGDSALYFCASSADRGREKLFFGSGTQLSVL.

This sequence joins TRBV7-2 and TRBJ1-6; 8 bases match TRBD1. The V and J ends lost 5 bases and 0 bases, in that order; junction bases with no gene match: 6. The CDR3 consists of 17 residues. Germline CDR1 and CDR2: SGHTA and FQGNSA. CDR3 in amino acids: CASSPGQGNSYNSPLHF. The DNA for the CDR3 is TGTGCCAGCAGCCCAGGACAGGGTAACTCCTATAATTCACCCCTCCACTTT.

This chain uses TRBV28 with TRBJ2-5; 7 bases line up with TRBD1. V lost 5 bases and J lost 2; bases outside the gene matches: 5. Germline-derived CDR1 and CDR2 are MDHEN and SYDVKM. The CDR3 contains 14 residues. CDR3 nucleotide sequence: TGTGCCAGCAGTGTCTACAGGGGTCAAGAGACCCAGTACTTC. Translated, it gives CASSVYRGQETQYF.

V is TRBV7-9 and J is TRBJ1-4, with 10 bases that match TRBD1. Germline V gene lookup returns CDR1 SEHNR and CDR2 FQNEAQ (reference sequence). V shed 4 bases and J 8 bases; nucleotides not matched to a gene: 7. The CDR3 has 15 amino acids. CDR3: CASSSSGTGEEKLFF. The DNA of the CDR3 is TGTGCCAGCAGCTCATCCGGGACAGGGGAGGAAAAACTGTTTTTT.

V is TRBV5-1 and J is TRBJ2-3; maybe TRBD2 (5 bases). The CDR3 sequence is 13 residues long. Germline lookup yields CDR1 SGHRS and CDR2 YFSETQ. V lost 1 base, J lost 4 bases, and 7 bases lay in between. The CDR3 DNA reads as TGCGCCAGCAGCTTGTGGGGAGCAGATACGCAGTATTTT. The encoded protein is CASSLWGADTQYF. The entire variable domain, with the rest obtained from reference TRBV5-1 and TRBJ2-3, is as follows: KAGVTQTPRYLIKTRGQQVTLSCSPISGHRSVSWYQQTPGQGLQFLFEYFSETQRNKGNFPGRFSGRQFSNSRSEMNVSTLELGDSALYLCASSLWGADTQYFGPGTRLTVL.

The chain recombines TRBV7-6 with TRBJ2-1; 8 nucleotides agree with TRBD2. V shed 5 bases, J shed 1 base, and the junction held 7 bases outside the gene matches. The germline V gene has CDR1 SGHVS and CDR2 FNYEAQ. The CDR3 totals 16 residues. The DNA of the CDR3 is TGTGCCAGCAGCCTTAGCGGGGTAAGATCCTACAATGAGCAGTTCTTC. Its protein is CASSLSGVRSYNEQFF.

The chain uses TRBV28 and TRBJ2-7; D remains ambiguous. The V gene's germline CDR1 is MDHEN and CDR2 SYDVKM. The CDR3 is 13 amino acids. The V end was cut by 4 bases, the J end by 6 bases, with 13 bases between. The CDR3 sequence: CASSSQVGSEQYF. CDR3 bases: TGTGCCAGCAGTTCTCAGGTGGGCTCCGAGCAGTACTTC.